Here is one T cell receptor beta chain with its context. What it recognizes is unknown. Each single cDNA molecule received a unique molecular identifier. In TCRdb, the 5' RACE reads were re-called with MiXCR into one record per CDR3 protein. Among under 95,000 distinct CDR3 sequences, more than 13% were seen once, and the ten largest hold less than 7%. This record comes from a study of early T cells in non-severe SARS-CoV-2 infection. Background on the study: RNA in bulk from unsorted whole blood was sequenced, and chains were unpaired.

Study results and caveats: Sequences matched to VDJdb favored anti-spike CD8 responses, while private and CD4 specificities were missed.

There are 15 residues in the CDR3. This chain links TRBV12-2 with TRBJ2-1; the table's D call, TRBD2, has no DNA check behind it. TRBV12-2 is designated a pseudogene. This receptor was taken from an adult who was a healthcare worker with PCR-confirmed SARS-CoV-2 infection or an uninfected control (not recorded which). The sample taken for sequencing was whole blood. CDR3 region: CASRPREGRHNEQFF. The CDR3 DNA sequence: TGTGCAAGTCGCCCCCGGGAGGGCCGACACAATGAGCAGTTCTTC.